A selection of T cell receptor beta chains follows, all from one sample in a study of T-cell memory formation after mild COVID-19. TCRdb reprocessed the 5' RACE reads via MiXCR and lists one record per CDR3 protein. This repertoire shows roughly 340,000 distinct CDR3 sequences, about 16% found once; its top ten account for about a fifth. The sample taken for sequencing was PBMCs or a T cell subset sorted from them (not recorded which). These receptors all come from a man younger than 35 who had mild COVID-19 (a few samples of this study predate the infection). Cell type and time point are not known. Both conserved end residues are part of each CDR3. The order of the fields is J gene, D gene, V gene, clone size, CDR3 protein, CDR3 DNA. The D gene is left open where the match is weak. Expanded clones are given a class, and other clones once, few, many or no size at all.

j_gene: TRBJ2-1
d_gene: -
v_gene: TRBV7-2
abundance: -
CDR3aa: CASSPARGGEFF
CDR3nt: TGTGCCAGCAGCCCCGCCCGGGGTGGTGAGTTCTTC

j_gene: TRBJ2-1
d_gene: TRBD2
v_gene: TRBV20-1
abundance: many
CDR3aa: CSARFGTSVGEQFF
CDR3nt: TGCAGTGCTAGATTTGGGACTAGCGTTGGTGAGCAGTTCTTC

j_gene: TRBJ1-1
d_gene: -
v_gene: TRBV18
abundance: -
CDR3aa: CASSPLENTEAFF
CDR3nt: TGTGCCAGCTCACCATTGGAGAACACTGAAGCTTTCTTT

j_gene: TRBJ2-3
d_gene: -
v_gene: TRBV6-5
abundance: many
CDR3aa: CAVRGAGTDTQYF
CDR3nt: TGTGCCGTCCGGGGGGCGGGAACAGATACGCAGTATTTT

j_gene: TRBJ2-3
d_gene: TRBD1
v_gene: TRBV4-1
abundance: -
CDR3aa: CASSQEYEGASTDTQYF
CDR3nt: TGCGCCAGCAGCCAGGAATACGAGGGGGCGAGCACAGATACGCAGTATTTT

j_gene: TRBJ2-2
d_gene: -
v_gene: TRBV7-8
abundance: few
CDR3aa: CASSFRADAAGELFF
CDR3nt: TGTGCCAGCAGCTTCCGGGCCGACGCAGCCGGGGAGCTGTTTTTT

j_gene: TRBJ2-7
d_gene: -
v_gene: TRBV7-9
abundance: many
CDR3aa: CASSLWTSSYEQYF
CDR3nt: TGTGCCAGCAGCTTGTGGACATCTTCCTACGAGCAGTACTTC

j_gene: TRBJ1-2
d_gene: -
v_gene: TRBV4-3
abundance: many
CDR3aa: CASSQDRGQLTIYGYTF
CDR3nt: TGCGCCAGCAGCCAAGATCGAGGCCAGCTCACTATCTATGGCTACACCTTC

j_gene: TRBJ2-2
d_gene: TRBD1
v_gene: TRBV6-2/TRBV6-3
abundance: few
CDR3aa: CASSYAPGQGGWELFF
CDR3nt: TGTGCCAGCAGTTACGCTCCGGGACAGGGGGGATGGGAGCTGTTTTTT

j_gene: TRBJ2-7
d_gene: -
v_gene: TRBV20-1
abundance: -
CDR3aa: CSASSGVSYEQYF
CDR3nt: TGCAGTGCTAGTTCGGGGGTCTCTTACGAGCAGTACTTC

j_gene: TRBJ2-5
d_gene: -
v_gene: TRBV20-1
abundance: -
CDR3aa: CSARLGALGETQYF
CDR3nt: TGCAGTGCTAGGTTGGGGGCGTTGGGGGAGACCCAGTACTTC

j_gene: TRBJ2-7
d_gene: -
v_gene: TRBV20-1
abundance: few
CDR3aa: CSARTSASSYEQYF
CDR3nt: TGCAGTGCTAGGACCAGCGCGTCATCCTACGAGCAGTACTTC

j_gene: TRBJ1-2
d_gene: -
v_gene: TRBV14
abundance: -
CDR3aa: CASSQGHSRYGYTF
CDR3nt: TGTGCCAGCAGCCAGGGTCACTCCAGATATGGCTACACCTTC

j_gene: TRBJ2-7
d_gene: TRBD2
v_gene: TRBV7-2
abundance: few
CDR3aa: CASSHGGVVYEQYF
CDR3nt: TGTGCCAGCAGCCACGGGGGGGTGGTCTACGAGCAGTACTTC

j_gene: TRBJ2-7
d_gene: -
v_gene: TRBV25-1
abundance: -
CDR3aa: CASSDSRSSYEQYF
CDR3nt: TGTGCCAGCAGTGACAGCAGGTCGTCCTACGAGCAGTACTTC

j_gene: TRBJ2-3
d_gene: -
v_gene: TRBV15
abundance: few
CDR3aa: CATSSDLGTDTQYF
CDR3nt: TGTGCCACCAGCAGCGACCTGGGCACAGATACGCAGTATTTT

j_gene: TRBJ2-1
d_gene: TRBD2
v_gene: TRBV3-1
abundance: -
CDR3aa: CASGGGMSSYNEQFF
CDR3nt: TGTGCCAGCGGCGGGGGGATGAGCTCCTACAATGAGCAGTTCTTC

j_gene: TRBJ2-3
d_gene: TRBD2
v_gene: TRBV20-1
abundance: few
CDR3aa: CSARDSGPSGGITDTQYF
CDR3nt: TGCAGTGCTAGAGATTCGGGGCCTAGCGGGGGGATCACAGATACGCAGTATTTT

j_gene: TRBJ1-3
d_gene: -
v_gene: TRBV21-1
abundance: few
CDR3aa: CASSLRDRGFGNTIYF
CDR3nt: TGTGCCAGCAGCCTCCGGGACAGGGGGTTTGGAAACACCATATATTTT

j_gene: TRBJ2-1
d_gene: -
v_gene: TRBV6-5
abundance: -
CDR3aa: CASSYSPFNEQFF
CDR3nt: TGTGCCAGCAGTTACTCCCCTTTCAATGAGCAGTTCTTC

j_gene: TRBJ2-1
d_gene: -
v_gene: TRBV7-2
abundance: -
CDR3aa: CASSLYRNEQFF
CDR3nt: TGTGCCAGCAGCTTATATAGGAATGAGCAGTTCTTC

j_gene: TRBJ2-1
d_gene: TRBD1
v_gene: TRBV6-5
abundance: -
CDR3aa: CASSRTGFNTNEQFF
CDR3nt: TGTGCCAGCAGTCGGACAGGATTTAACACCAATGAGCAGTTCTTC

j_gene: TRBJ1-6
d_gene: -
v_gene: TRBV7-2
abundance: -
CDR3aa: CASSIQGSSPLHF
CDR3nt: TGTGCCAGCAGCATCCAGGGTTCCTCACCCCTCCACTTT

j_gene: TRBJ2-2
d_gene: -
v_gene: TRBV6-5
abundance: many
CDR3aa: CASSYSGVVGELFF
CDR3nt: TGTGCCAGCAGTTACTCTGGGGTGGTCGGGGAGCTGTTTTTT

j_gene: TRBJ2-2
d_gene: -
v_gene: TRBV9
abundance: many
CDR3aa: CASSSRATGELFF
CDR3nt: TGTGCCAGCAGCTCTCGAGCCACCGGGGAGCTGTTTTTT

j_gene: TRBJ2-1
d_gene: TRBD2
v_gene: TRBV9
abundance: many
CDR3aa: CASTLGGDLTNEQFF
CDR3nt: TGTGCCAGCACCCTCGGGGGGGACTTAACCAATGAGCAGTTCTTC

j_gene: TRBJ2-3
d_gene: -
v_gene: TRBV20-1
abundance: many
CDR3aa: CSAVEGASTDTQYF
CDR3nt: TGCAGTGCTGTAGAAGGGGCGAGCACAGATACGCAGTATTTT

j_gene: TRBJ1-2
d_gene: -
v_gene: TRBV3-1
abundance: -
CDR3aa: CASSQESTGALNYGYTF
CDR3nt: TGTGCCAGCAGCCAAGAATCAACGGGGGCCCTTAACTATGGCTACACCTTC

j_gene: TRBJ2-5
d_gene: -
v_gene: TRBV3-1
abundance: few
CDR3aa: CASSLSGGLETQYF
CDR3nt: TGTGCCAGCAGCCTAAGTGGGGGCCTGGAGACCCAGTACTTC

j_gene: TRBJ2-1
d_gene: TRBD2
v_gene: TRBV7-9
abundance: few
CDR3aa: CASSPPGVAGSNEQFF
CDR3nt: TGTGCCAGCAGCCCCCCCGGGGTAGCGGGATCCAATGAGCAGTTCTTC

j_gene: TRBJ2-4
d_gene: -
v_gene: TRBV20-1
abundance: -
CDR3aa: CSALRDGENIQYF
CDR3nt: TGCAGTGCTCTTCGGGACGGGGAAAACATTCAGTACTTC

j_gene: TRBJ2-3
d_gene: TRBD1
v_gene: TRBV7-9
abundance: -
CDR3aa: CASSLVPGQGAGDTQYF
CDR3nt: TGTGCCAGCAGCTTAGTACCGGGACAGGGGGCAGGGGATACGCAGTATTTT

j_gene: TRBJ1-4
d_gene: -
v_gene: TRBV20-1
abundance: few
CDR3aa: CSATNTNVNEKLFF
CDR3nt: TGCAGTGCTACTAACACCAACGTGAATGAAAAACTGTTTTTT

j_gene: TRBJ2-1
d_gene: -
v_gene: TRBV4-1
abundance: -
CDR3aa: CASSQDPGTFVDEQFF
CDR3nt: TGCGCCAGCAGCCAAGATCCTGGGACCTTCGTCGATGAGCAGTTCTTC

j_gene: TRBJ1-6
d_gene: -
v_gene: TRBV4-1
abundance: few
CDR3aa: CASNLGSNSPLHF
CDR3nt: TGCGCCAGCAACCTGGGGAGTAATTCACCCCTCCACTTT

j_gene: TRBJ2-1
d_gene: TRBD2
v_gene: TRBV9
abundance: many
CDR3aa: CASSVTAGGFNEQFF
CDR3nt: TGTGCCAGCAGCGTAACGGCGGGGGGGTTCAATGAGCAGTTCTTC

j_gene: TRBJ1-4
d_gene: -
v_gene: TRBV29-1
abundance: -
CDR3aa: CSVAGFGEKLFF
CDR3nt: TGCAGCGTTGCAGGGTTCGGTGAAAAACTGTTTTTT

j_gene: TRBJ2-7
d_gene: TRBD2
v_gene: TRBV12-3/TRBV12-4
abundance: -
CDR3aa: CASSQTSGAYEQYF
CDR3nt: TGTGCCAGCAGTCAGACTAGCGGGGCTTACGAGCAGTACTTC

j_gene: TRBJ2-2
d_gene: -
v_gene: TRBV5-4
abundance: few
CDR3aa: CASNLGAGNTGELFF
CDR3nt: TGTGCCAGCAATCTGGGGGCAGGGAACACCGGGGAGCTGTTTTTT

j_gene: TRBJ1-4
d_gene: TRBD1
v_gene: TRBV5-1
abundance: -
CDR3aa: CASSFEGQGREKLFF
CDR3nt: TGCGCCAGCAGCTTCGAGGGACAGGGGCGGGAAAAACTGTTTTTT